The clone carrying this T cell receptor (beta chain) has a single count. Trimming pared 0 bases from V and 7 bases from J, leaving 12 bases between. This CDR3 is 14 amino acids long. Germline V lookup: CDR1 LGHNA, CDR2 YSLEER. Method: immunoSEQ multiplex PCR; TCRdb's copy keeps in-frame clones and lacks some. The table shows under 55,000 clones, with 94% occurring only once. The data derive from a study of T cell changes during pregnancy in multiple sclerosis. The sequence was obtained from a female donor with multiple sclerosis, enrolled in a pregnancy study. The sequencing here drew on CD4+ T cells from peripheral blood mononuclear cells, taken in the third trimester of pregnancy. The genes are TRBV4-3 and TRBJ1-2; D possibly corresponds to TRBD1 (5 bases). As DNA, the CDR3 is TGCGCCAGCAGCCAAGATTCGGGGGTTGGTGGCTACACCTTC. Amino acid sequence: CASSQDSGVGGYTF.